One sample yielded the 32 T cell receptor beta chains listed below, sequenced in a study of T cell responses to AZD1222 COVID-19 vaccine. Assay: immunoSEQ multiplex PCR; the TCRdb copy retains only in-frame clones and omits some. The sample has approximately 100,000 clones, around 87% seen once. The sample consisted of peripheral blood, taken 28 days after the second AZD1222 dose. The receptor set was obtained from an adult who received the AZD1222 COVID-19 vaccine.

CDR3 in DNA: TGTGCCAGCAGTGAAGGGTTTAAGACTGAAGCTTTCTTT. It encodes CASSEGFKTEAFF. V gene TRBV6-1 combines with J gene TRBJ1-1; D not resolved. The germline gives CDR1 MNHNS, CDR2 SASEGT. V lost 1 base and J 5 bases, leaving 8 bases between the germline ends. CDR3 size: 13 residues.

V and J are TRBV2 and TRBJ1-1; maybe TRBD1 (6 bases). The length of the CDR3 is 13 residues. CDR1 is SNHLY and CDR2 is FYNNEI in the germline V gene. V lost 5 bases, J lost 6 bases, and 13 bases lay in between. The CDR3: CASSLKGGAEAFF. The CDR3 nucleotides read TGTGCCAGCAGTTTAAAAGGGGGGGCTGAAGCTTTCTTT.

V usage is TRBV7-3 and J usage is TRBJ2-6, with no clear D. Germline assignment: CDR1 SGHTA and CDR2 FQGTGA. CDR3 length equals 14 residues. Trimming left V 5 bases short and J 2 bases short, with 7 bases between. CDR3 bases: TGTGCCAGCAGCGCCCAACCTGGGGCCAACGTCCTGACTTTC. Its protein product is CASSAQPGANVLTF.

The chain combines TRBV15 with TRBJ1-1; 7 nucleotides line up with TRBD1. The trim removed 4 bases at V and 5 bases at J, leaving 10 bases unmatched. Germline CDR1 LNHNV, CDR2 YYDKDF (reference sequence). The CDR3 covers 15 residues. The CDR3 spells CATSTDRVSVTEAFF. The CDR3 region has the DNA TGTGCCACCAGCACAGACAGGGTATCAGTGACTGAAGCTTTCTTT.

This chain joins TRBV6-2 or TRBV6-3 and TRBJ2-5; D gene unclear. CDR3 length equals 14 residues. Per the germline V gene, CDR1 is MNHEY and CDR2 is SVGEGT. Trimming shortened V by 0 bases and J by 5 bases, and 10 bases separated the two germline ends. As DNA, the CDR3 is TGTGCCAGCAGTTACTCGGCTAGGGCGGAGACCCAGTACTTC. Protein sequence: CASSYSARAETQYF.

CDR3 region: CASSDGTRHEQYF. DNA of the CDR3: TGTGCCAGCAGTGATGGGACTAGACACGAGCAGTACTTC. The V call is TRBV12-3 or TRBV12-4, the J call TRBJ2-7; 8 bases are shared with TRBD2. Trimming removed 5 bases from V and 5 bases from J; junction bases left unmatched: 5. CDR3 length equals 13 residues.

The V gene is TRBV30, the J gene TRBJ2-1; 11 nucleotides agree with TRBD2. The junction had 14 bases not matched to a gene; V was cut back by 3 bases and J by 4 bases. Germline V CDR1 and CDR2: GTSNPN, SVGIG (reference sequence). The CDR3 spans 18 residues. CDR3 region: CAWRGRLAGNLLYNEQFF. In DNA, the CDR3 is TGTGCCTGGAGGGGGCGACTAGCGGGAAACCTTCTTTACAATGAGCAGTTCTTC.

The chain has TRBV6-5 and TRBJ1-2; D is unresolved. This CDR3 region has 13 residues. CDR1 is MNHEY, CDR2 SVGAGI, per germline. V gave up 5 bases and J gave up 4 bases, with 11 bases separating them. CDR3 sequence: CASSLSGPYGYTF. The CDR3 region has the DNA TGTGCCAGCAGTCTCTCGGGCCCCTATGGCTACACCTTC.

V and J are TRBV6-2 or TRBV6-3 and TRBJ2-5; D gene unclear. Trimming removed 4 bases from V and 4 bases from J, with 22 bases in between. This CDR3 contains 17 residues. Per germline, CDR1 MNHEY and CDR2 SVGEGT. Here the CDR3 reads CASSSITALDQLETQYF. The CDR3, as DNA: TGTGCCAGCAGTTCCATCACCGCACTGGATCAACTAGAGACCCAGTACTTC.

This chain uses TRBV18 with TRBJ2-4; 8 positions agree with TRBD1. With V trimmed by 4 bases and J by 8 bases, 10 bases remained unmatched. The CDR3 length is 15 residues. CDR1 is KGHSH, CDR2 LQKENI, per germline. CDR3 in amino acids: CASSLIGQGLDIQYF. For the CDR3, the DNA is TGTGCCAGCTCACTGATAGGACAGGGACTGGACATTCAGTACTTC.

This chain joins TRBV9 and TRBJ1-6; D is unresolved. Germline V CDR1 and CDR2: SGDLS, YYNGEE. V was shortened by 4 bases and J by 1 base, with 9 bases between the two germline ends. The CDR3 covers 15 residues. CDR3 sequence: CASSSTRSYNSPLHF. DNA for the CDR3: TGTGCCAGCAGCTCTACGAGGTCCTATAATTCACCCCTCCACTTT.

The chain employs TRBV5-5 and TRBJ2-1, with TRBD1 identical over 7 bases. Per the germline V gene, CDR1 is SGHKS and CDR2 is YYEKEE (reference sequence). The V and J ends lost 3 bases and 2 bases, in that order; junction bases with no gene match: 5. The length of the CDR3 is 15 residues. The CDR3 sequence: CASSYSGQTYNEQFF. Here the CDR3 DNA reads TGTGCCAGCAGCTACTCGGGACAGACCTACAATGAGCAGTTCTTC.

The genes are TRBV9 and TRBJ2-1; TRBD2 aligns across 7 bases. Losses at the gene ends were 0 bases for V and 6 bases for J; bases not matched to a gene: 9. From germline, CDR1 is SGDLS and CDR2 YYNGEE. The CDR3 is 16 amino acids. This CDR3 reads CASSVGRGGPLNEQFF. CDR3 in DNA: TGTGCCAGCAGCGTAGGGAGGGGAGGGCCCCTCAATGAGCAGTTCTTC.

The J gene is TRBJ2-5, the V gene TRBV21-1; the tabulated D call, TRBD1, remains unverified against the DNA. TRBV21-1 is labeled a pseudogene. This CDR3 contains 15 residues. CDR3 region: CASSKGQGIGETQYF. DNA of the CDR3: TGTGCCAGCAGCAAGGGGCAGGGTATAGGAGAGACCCAGTACTTC.

The chain couples TRBV5-4 to TRBJ2-3; D perhaps matches TRBD1 (5 bases). The CDR3 runs to 12 residues. Trimming took 4 bases from V and 3 from J, leaving 6 bases between them. Germline CDR1 and CDR2: SGHNT and YYREEE (reference sequence). The chain's CDR3 is CASSRTTDTQYF. For the CDR3, the DNA is TGTGCCAGCAGCCGGACAACAGATACGCAGTATTTT.

The V gene is TRBV5-1, the J gene TRBJ2-6, with D possibly being TRBD1 (5 bases). CDR1 and CDR2 from the germline V gene are SGHRS and YFSETQ. The CDR3 runs 16 residues. With 2 bases removed from V and 0 bases from J, the gap between germline ends came to 9 bases. The CDR3 nucleotides are TGCGCCAGCAGCTTTTCAACAGGCTCTGGGGCCAACGTCCTGACTTTC. Protein sequence: CASSFSTGSGANVLTF.

The genes are TRBV6-5 and TRBJ1-4, with 12 nucleotides matching TRBD1. The CDR3 has 16 amino acids. Germline V gene sequence: CDR1 MNHEY, CDR2 SVGAGI. Losses at the gene ends were 6 bases for V and 7 bases for J; bases not matched to a gene: 9. The CDR3 spells CASRYGTGGGGEKLFF. As DNA, the CDR3 is TGTGCCAGCAGATACGGGACAGGGGGCGGGGGTGAAAAACTGTTTTTT.

The chain combines TRBV30 with TRBJ2-7, with D perhaps matching TRBD2 (6 bases). V lost 5 bases and J lost 2, with 13 bases in between. CDR1 GTSNPN and CDR2 SVGIG come from the germline V gene (reference sequence). CDR3 size: 13 residues. CDR3 DNA sequence: TGTGCCTGGTCCGGGACGGGAGCCTACGAGCAGTACTTC. It specifies CAWSGTGAYEQYF.

This chain joins TRBV4-1 and TRBJ2-7; D gene unclear. The germline CDR1 and CDR2 sequences are MGHRA and YSYEKL. V was pared by 1 base and J by 2 bases, with 9 bases between. The CDR3 covers 14 residues. CDR3 nucleotide sequence: TGCGCCAGCAGCCAAGGGGTGTTAACCTACGAGCAGTACTTC. Encoded protein: CASSQGVLTYEQYF.

This chain joins TRBV9 and TRBJ2-2; D is uncertain. The CDR3 has 13 amino acids. Trimming took 0 bases from V and 10 from J, leaving 10 bases between them. Germline-derived CDR1 and CDR2 are SGDLS and YYNGEE. The CDR3 loop is CASSVDPSEELFF. The CDR3 coding sequence is TGTGCCAGCAGCGTAGACCCCAGCGAGGAGCTGTTTTTT.

This clone was seen once. The J gene is TRBJ1-3, the V gene TRBV7-9; a possible D gene is TRBD1 (5 bases). From germline, CDR1 is SEHNR and CDR2 FQNEAQ (reference sequence). V lost 3 bases, J lost 3 bases, and 15 bases lay in between. This CDR3 contains 16 residues. DNA of the CDR3: TGTGCCAGCAGCTTGGCGGCAGGGCTAAGTGGAAACACCATATATTTT. Its translation: CASSLAAGLSGNTIYF.

The V and J genes are TRBV30 and TRBJ1-6, with TRBD1 as a possible D gene (5 bases). The V end was cut by 5 bases, the J end by 7 bases, with 18 bases between. Germline lookup yields CDR1 GTSNPN and CDR2 SVGIG (reference sequence). CDR3 length equals 15 residues. The chain's CDR3 is CAWSDYGRQNSPLHF. For the CDR3, the DNA is TGTGCCTGGTCAGATTATGGGAGACAGAATTCACCCCTCCACTTT.

The DNA for the CDR3 is TGTGCCAGCAGCCCTTCTGGGACCACAAATGAGCAGTTCTTC. This translates into CASSPSGTTNEQFF. The genes are TRBV7-9 and TRBJ2-1; the D call may be TRBD1 or TRBD2 (5 bases each). Germline CDR1 reads SEHNR; CDR2 reads FQNEAQ (reference sequence). This CDR3 comprises 14 residues. With 5 bases removed from V and 7 bases from J, the gap between germline ends came to 15 bases.

The table lists this clone with a few counts. This chain connects TRBV7-3 to TRBJ1-1; D call uncertain. CDR3 length: 12 amino acids. Germline values: CDR1 SGHTA, CDR2 FQGTGA. With 5 bases removed from V and 8 bases from J, the gap between germline ends came to 12 bases. CDR3: CASSAIREEAFF. The CDR3 DNA reads as TGTGCCAGCAGCGCAATTCGGGAAGAAGCTTTCTTT.

The CDR3 region is CASSQVQGVKNTDTQYF. The CDR3 region has the DNA TGCGCCAGCAGCCAAGTTCAGGGGGTAAAGAACACAGATACGCAGTATTTT. The chain employs TRBV4-3 and TRBJ2-3; 7 positions agree with TRBD1. The V gene end was trimmed by 1 base and the J gene end by 2 bases; junction bases not matched to a gene: 9. Looked up from germline, CDR1 is LGHNA and CDR2 is YSLEER. This CDR3 has 17 residues.

With respect to this clone: Other DNA sequences in the same sample also yield this CDR3. V is TRBV28 and J is TRBJ2-7, with D tentatively TRBD1 or TRBD2 (5 bases each). This CDR3 has 14 residues. Germline-derived CDR1 and CDR2 are MDHEN and SYDVKM. V was cut by 5 bases and J by 2 bases, with 13 bases left in between. The CDR3 DNA sequence: TGTGCCAGCAGTCCCCCGGGGACCACCTACGAGCAGTACTTC. It specifies CASSPPGTTYEQYF.

This chain connects TRBV30 to TRBJ1-3; D gene unclear. Germline CDR1 GTSNPN, CDR2 SVGIG (reference sequence). Trimming cost V 3 bases and J 4 bases, with 13 bases left between them. The CDR3 has 14 amino acids. The CDR3, as DNA: TGTGCCTGGAGCACGACTGGCACAGGAAACACCATATATTTT. Encoded protein: CAWSTTGTGNTIYF.

CDR3 sequence (DNA): TGTGCCAGCAGCTTAGCAAGCAGACTAGGTGTCGCAGATACGCAGTATTTT. Translated, it gives CASSLASRLGVADTQYF. This rearrangement joins TRBV7-2 to TRBJ2-3; D perhaps matches TRBD2 (6 bases). CDR1 SGHTA and CDR2 FQGNSA come from the germline V gene. This CDR3 spans 17 amino acids. V was shortened by 0 bases and J by 4 bases, with 17 bases between the two germline ends.

This sequence joins TRBV29-1 and TRBJ2-3; 10 bases are a match to TRBD1. The CDR3 is 14 amino acids. CDR1 SQVTM and CDR2 ANQGSEA come from the germline V gene. V shed 6 bases, J shed 4 bases, and the junction held 7 bases outside the gene matches. CDR3 nucleotides: TGCAGCGTCGCGACAGGGGGCAGTCCAGATACGCAGTATTTT. It translates to CSVATGGSPDTQYF.

V gene TRBV2 combines with J gene TRBJ1-2, with 9 positions matching TRBD1. Germline CDR1 and CDR2: SNHLY and FYNNEI. J gave up 4 bases and V 6 bases, and 6 bases lay outside the gene matches. This CDR3 contains 14 residues. The CDR3 coding sequence is TGTGCCAGCAGGAATCCGGGACAGGGCTATGGCTACACCTTC. It codes for CASRNPGQGYGYTF.

The V and J genes are TRBV19 and TRBJ1-5; TRBD1 aligns across 9 bases. CDR3 length: 15 amino acids. The germline CDR1 and CDR2 sequences are LNHDA and SQIVND (reference sequence). J was trimmed by 4 bases and V by 5 bases; bases with no gene match: 6. This chain's CDR3 is CASSLQGAVNQPQHF. CDR3 sequence (DNA): TGTGCCAGTAGTCTACAGGGGGCAGTGAATCAGCCCCAGCATTTT.

V is TRBV21-1 and J is TRBJ2-5; the table's D call, TRBD2, was not checked against the DNA. TRBV21-1 is given as a pseudogene. There are 18 residues in the CDR3. Here the CDR3 reads CASSKYMSASGHQETQYF. Here the CDR3 DNA reads TGTGCCAGCAGCAAATATATGAGCGCTAGCGGTCACCAAGAGACCCAGTACTTC.